These 25 T cell receptor beta chains were sequenced from one sample in a study of tumor and adjacent non-tumor tissue in lung cancer. This sample's RNA came from whole unsorted tissue. TCRbeta libraries were built with three rounds of nested PCR, modified from ARM-PCR. In TCRdb, the multiplex PCR reads were re-called with MiXCR into one record per CDR3 protein. The sample lists fewer than 130,000 distinct CDR3 sequences; about 87% were seen once. Sequencing was performed on lung tumor tissue. Every receptor here comes from a man aged 65-85 years with non-small cell lung cancer.

A note on this clonotype: A much larger clone is a single base away; this may be a read error. The chain uses TRBV5-1 and TRBJ2-6; TRBD1 agrees at 9 bases. With V trimmed by 4 bases and J by 0 bases, 8 bases remained unmatched. Germline lookup yields CDR1 SGHRS and CDR2 YFSETQ. There are 18 residues in the CDR3. Here the CDR3 DNA reads TGCGCCAGCAGCCCATCCACAGGGGGCACCTCTGGGGCCAACGTCCTGACTTTC. It translates to CASSPSTGGTSGANVLTF.

The chain is built from TRBV28 and TRBJ2-7, with D possibly TRBD2 on 6 matching bases. The germline V gene encodes CDR1 MDHEN and CDR2 SYDVKM. Trimming removed 0 bases from V and 5 bases from J, with 14 bases in between. CDR3 length: 15 amino acids. CDR3: CASSLWIGRAHEQYV. The CDR3 bases are TGTGCCAGCAGTTTATGGATCGGGAGAGCCCACGAGCAGTACGTC.

This clonotype was counted between two and nine times. V is TRBV7-9 and J is TRBJ1-2, with unresolved D. Germline CDR1 is SEHNR and CDR2 is FQNEAQ (reference sequence). The CDR3 is made up of 15 amino acids. Trimming removed 5 bases from V and 1 base from J, with 14 bases in between. CDR3 DNA sequence: TGTGCCAGCAGCGTCAAACATGGAGATAACTATGGCTACACCTTC. This gives the protein CASSVKHGDNYGYTF.

About this clonotype itself: The junction departs from germline at one end; a sequencing error may be responsible. The rearrangement joins TRBV4-2 to TRBJ2-7, with 7 nucleotides matching TRBD1. The CDR3 has 17 residues. The germline V gene has CDR1 LGHNA and CDR2 YNFKEQ. The CDR3 DNA sequence: TGTACCAGCAGCCAAGCGGTACGTTGGCAGGGGGAAGACGAGCACTACTTC. Translated, it gives CTSSQAVRWQGEDEHYF.

Points on this clonotype: This clone may be a read error of a much larger clone one base away. The gene calls are TRBV2 and TRBJ1-1; D is possibly TRBD1 (5 bases). This CDR3 region has 15 residues. In germline, CDR1 is SNHLY, CDR2 FYNNEI. Written as DNA, the CDR3 is TGTGCCAGCAATGAATATGGCAGGGTGAACACTGAAGCTTTCTTT. This codes for CASNEYGRVNTEAFF.

Remarks on this clonotype: No conserved phenylalanine or tryptophan is present at the end of the CDR3, so a read error is the likely explanation. V usage is TRBV11-2 and J usage is TRBJ2-1; tentatively, D is TRBD2 (6 bases). V was shortened by 6 bases and J by 11 bases, with 32 bases between the two germline ends. The germline gives CDR1 SGHAT, CDR2 FQNNGV. The CDR3 is made up of 18 amino acids. CDR3 bases: TGTGCCAGCAGTTTACATGTGCGGGACTGGGCCTCCTATAATCAGCAGTTCATC. Translating gives CASSLHVRDWASYNQQFI.

As for this clonotype: The limits of the CDR3 on the DNA are not certain, so only TCRdb's listed CDR3 is given. V and J are TRBV12-3 or TRBV12-4 and TRBJ2-5; no DNA check was done on the table's D call, TRBD1. The CDR3 is 16 amino acids in total, end residues counted. Here the CDR3 reads CASSPAAGVAGGIQYF.

The V gene is TRBV11-2, the J gene TRBJ2-7; TRBD2 agrees at 12 bases. There are 14 residues in the CDR3. Germline V CDR1 and CDR2: SGHAT, FQNNGV. CDR3: CASSPSGGAHEQYV. As DNA, the CDR3 is TGTGCCAGCAGCCCTAGCGGGGGGGCCCACGAGCAATACGTC.

A remark on this clonotype: The junction departs from germline at one end; a sequencing error may be responsible. The rearrangement uses TRBV6-5 and TRBJ2-4; the match to TRBD1 covers 7 bases. Germline-derived CDR1 and CDR2 are MNHEY and SVGAGI. The CDR3 has 15 residues. CDR3 bases: TGCGCCAACAGGGGCGGTCGCCTAACCAAAAACATTCAGTACTTC. Translated: CANRGGRLTKNIQYF.

About this clonotype: At one end the junction does not follow the germline gene, possibly because of a read error. The genes are TRBV4-1 and TRBJ1-4, with D possibly matching TRBD1 (5 bases). This CDR3 region has 16 residues. Germline V lookup: CDR1 MGHRA, CDR2 YSYEKL. DNA for the CDR3: TGCGTCAGCAGCCATGCCCCCTCGGGGGATAATGAAAAACTGTTTTTT. Translation gives CVSSHAPSGDNEKLFF.

V is TRBV29-1 and J is TRBJ2-7, with 10 bases aligning to TRBD1. There are 12 residues in the CDR3. The germline V gene has CDR1 SQVTM and CDR2 ANQGSEA. Unmatched junction bases numbered 5, after V lost 7 bases and J lost 5 bases. The CDR3 protein is CSAWTGGNEQYF. The CDR3 DNA reads TGCAGCGCGTGGACAGGGGGTAACGAGCAGTACTTC.

This clonotype was counted only a few times. V usage is TRBV11-3 and J usage is TRBJ1-4; maybe TRBD1 (5 bases). CDR3 length: 14 residues. Trimming left V 6 bases short and J 7 bases short, with 15 bases between. CDR1 is SGHNT, CDR2 YENEEA, per germline. The CDR3 here is CASSTTVSGEKLFF. Written as DNA, the CDR3 is TGTGCCAGCAGTACGACAGTTTCTGGTGAAAAACTGTTTTTT.

Concerning this clonotype itself: A much larger clone is a single base away; this may be a read error. The chain uses TRBV7-3 and TRBJ2-1; the D gene is possibly TRBD2 (6 bases). V was shortened by 4 bases and J by 6 bases, with 10 bases between the two germline ends. Germline V gives CDR1 SGHTA, CDR2 FQGTGA. The CDR3 contains 13 residues. For the CDR3, the DNA is TGTGCCAGCAGCTATGGGGGGACCAATGAGCAGTTCTTC. This codes for CASSYGGTNEQFF.

Remarks on this clonotype: Here the CDR3 omits its conserved ending phenylalanine or tryptophan, so a read error is the likely source. The chain employs TRBV5-4 and TRBJ1-2, with D hard to call. Germline V gene lookup returns CDR1 SGHNT and CDR2 YYREEE (reference sequence). The CDR3 has 13 residues. The CDR3 DNA reads as TGTGCCAGAAGCTCGGTCAGTAGCTATGGCTACACCTTA. Protein product: CARSSVSSYGYTL.

J is TRBJ2-2 and V is TRBV11-2; tentatively, D is TRBD1 (6 bases). The V and J ends lost 9 bases and 9 bases respectively, with 20 bases between them. This CDR3 is built from 14 residues. CDR1 is SGHAT and CDR2 is FQNNGV in the germline V gene. CDR3 DNA: TGTGCCAGTAGCCTGGACAGTCAGTACAGGGAGCTGTTTTTT. It translates to CASSLDSQYRELFF.

This rearrangement joins TRBV11-3 to TRBJ2-5; a possible D gene is TRBD2 (5 bases). V was cut by 9 bases and J by 5 bases, with 25 bases left in between. There are 16 residues in the CDR3. The V gene's germline CDR1 is SGHNT and CDR2 YENEEA. Here the CDR3 DNA reads TGTGCCAGTACCTTAGGTGTTGGGAGACCAGCGGAGACCCAGTACTTC. As protein: CASTLGVGRPAETQYF.

The V call is TRBV10-3, the J call TRBJ1-2, with D possibly matching TRBD1 (6 bases). CDR1 and CDR2 (germline): ENHRY, SYGVKD. V was pared by 6 bases and J by 4 bases, with 15 bases between. CDR3 length equals 14 residues. The CDR3 DNA is TGTGCCATCAGACCCGGGACAAGCTCCTATGGCTACACCTTC. Translating gives CAIRPGTSSYGYTF.

In regard to this clonotype: The germline gene is not matched at one end of the junction; a read error may be the cause. The rearrangement joins TRBV10-2 to TRBJ2-5; a possible D gene is TRBD2 (6 bases). Germline V gene lookup returns CDR1 WSHSY and CDR2 SAAADI. This CDR3 contains 16 residues. The CDR3 DNA is TGCGGCACCCAGGGAGGTGTAACGAGGGGTGGGGAGATCCAGTACTTC. Residues: CGTQGGVTRGGEIQYF.

Note on this clonotype: One end of the junction varies from germline; a read error may be responsible. The chain uses TRBV12-3 or TRBV12-4 and TRBJ1-6; D perhaps matches TRBD1 (6 bases). The CDR3 extends over 16 amino acids. CDR3: CDSTSGTGGYNSPLHF. CDR3 nucleotide sequence: TGTGACAGCACCTCCGGGACGGGGGGCTATAATTCACCTCTCCACTTT.

This chain links TRBV11-2 with TRBJ2-7, with 8 bases fitting TRBD1. Germline trimming cut 7 bases from V and 0 bases from J; bases unmatched to any gene: 8. This CDR3 comprises 15 residues. The germline CDR1 and CDR2 sequences are SGHAT and FQNNGV. The CDR3 region has the DNA TGTGCCAGCAACCACAGGACAGGGCCCTCCTACGAGCAGTACTTC. Its translation: CASNHRTGPSYEQYF.

On this clonotype itself: Compared with germline, one end of the junction differs, possibly owing to a read error. The rearrangement uses TRBV20-1 and TRBJ2-3; 8 nucleotides agree with TRBD2. CDR3 length: 17 residues. The germline gives CDR1 DFQATT, CDR2 SNEGSKA (reference sequence). The CDR3 loop is CSVAYRRGGRGTDTQYF. As DNA, the CDR3 is TGCAGTGTCGCCTACCGCCGGGGGGGGCGAGGCACAGATACGCAATATTTT.

About this clonotype: Relative to the germline gene, one junction end is altered; a read error may explain this. CDR3 sequence (DNA): TGTGGCAGCAGCTTCTCGGGGGGCAACCACGGCTACACCTTC. Amino acid sequence: CGSSFSGGNHGYTF. The rearrangement uses TRBV5-4 and TRBJ1-2; TRBD1 is a possible D gene (6 bases). CDR1 and CDR2 (germline): SGHNT, YYREEE (reference sequence). The CDR3 runs 14 residues.

Notes on this clonotype: A read error is possible here, since a much larger clone lies one base away. The V gene is TRBV19, the J gene TRBJ2-7; a weak D match, TRBD2 (5 bases). The germline gives CDR1 LNHDA, CDR2 SQIVND (reference sequence). The ends were cut back, 1 base at V and 2 bases at J, with 12 bases in the middle. This CDR3 comprises 15 residues. The CDR3 region is CASSIGRGFTYEQYF. The CDR3 region has the DNA TGTGCCAGTAGTATAGGACGGGGATTTACCTACGAGCAGTACTTC.

This clonotype was seen at least ten times. This chain connects TRBV5-6 to TRBJ1-1; no firm D call. The V gene's germline CDR1 is SGHDT and CDR2 YYEEEE. With 3 bases removed from V and 0 bases from J, the gap between germline ends came to 15 bases. The length of the CDR3 is 16 residues. The CDR3 loop reads CASSSMGRTMNTEAFF. Written as DNA, the CDR3 is TGTGCCAGCAGCTCAATGGGCCGGACCATGAACACTGAAGCTTTCTTT.

As regards this clonotype: One junction end does not reproduce the germline sequence, and a read error may be involved. The chain couples TRBV4-1 to TRBJ2-5; maybe TRBD2 (6 bases). Germline CDR1 MGHRA, CDR2 YSYEKL. The CDR3 is 14 residues long. The CDR3 DNA follows: TGTGCCAACAGTCAACAGTGGGGGGAAGAGACCCAGTACTTC. Translated, it gives CANSQQWGEETQYF.